A single sample gave rise to the 14 T cell receptor beta chains below, sequenced in a study of blood T cell repertoires in COVID-19. Libraries were prepared by immunoSEQ multiplex PCR; TCRdb keeps only in-frame clonotypes and omits some of them. The sample yields some 150,000 clones, more than 70% seen once. The sample was peripheral blood. These receptors were collected from a human donor in a cohort sampled during active COVID-19.

This clone was detected once. The V and J genes are TRBV30 and TRBJ1-1, with D tentatively TRBD1 (5 bases). The CDR3 spans 12 residues. V was shortened by 3 bases and J by 4 bases, with 9 bases between the two germline ends. The germline V gene encodes CDR1 GTSNPN and CDR2 SVGIG (reference sequence). The CDR3 loop reads CAWRDSFTEAFF. The CDR3 coding sequence is TGTGCCTGGAGAGACAGTTTCACTGAAGCTTTCTTT.

V gene TRBV10-3 combines with J gene TRBJ2-7; 8 bases align to TRBD1. The CDR3 loop spans 13 amino acids. V shed 6 bases and J 2 bases; nucleotides not matched to a gene: 3. Germline loops: CDR1 ENHRY, CDR2 SYGVKD. The CDR3 here is CAIRDRATYEQYF. Here the CDR3 DNA reads TGTGCCATCAGGGACAGGGCCACCTACGAGCAGTACTTC.

This clone was detected a few times. The chain employs TRBV6-1 and TRBJ1-5, with no clear D. Germline CDR1 is MNHNS and CDR2 is SASEGT. The V end lost 4 bases, the J end lost 6 bases, and 19 bases lay between the germline ends. CDR3 length: 16 residues. The CDR3 nucleotides read TGTGCCAGCAGTGCCGACGCCTACTTTGGAGGTCAGCCCCAGCATTTT. It yields the protein CASSADAYFGGQPQHF.

This chain connects TRBV4-1 to TRBJ2-6, with a tentative D call TRBD1 (6 bases). Per germline, CDR1 MGHRA and CDR2 YSYEKL. Trimming pared 6 bases from V and 0 bases from J, leaving 12 bases between. This CDR3 is 16 amino acids long. The CDR3 loop is CASSYRETSGANVLTF. In DNA, the CDR3 is TGCGCCAGCAGTTACAGGGAGACCTCTGGGGCCAACGTCCTGACTTTC.

The gene calls are TRBV7-9 and TRBJ1-2, with 7 bases fitting TRBD1. Germline V lookup: CDR1 SEHNR, CDR2 FQNEAQ (reference sequence). The CDR3 has 13 amino acids. With V trimmed by 5 bases and J by 8 bases, 8 bases remained unmatched. CDR3: CASSPRQGGGYTF. CDR3 in DNA: TGTGCCAGCAGCCCTCGACAGGGAGGAGGCTACACCTTC. Drawing the rest from reference TRBV7-9 and TRBJ1-2, the complete variable domain is DTGVSQNPRHKITKRGQNVTFRCDPISEHNRLYWYRQTLGQGPEFLTYFQNEAQLEKSRLLSDRFSAERPKGSFSTLEIQRTEQGDSAMYLCASSPRQGGGYTFGSGTRLTVV.

This clone has a single count. This chain connects TRBV18 to TRBJ2-5; 10 positions match TRBD2. This CDR3 comprises 15 residues. Germline lookup yields CDR1 KGHSH and CDR2 LQKENI. Trimming cost V 5 bases and J 2 bases; bases outside gene matches: 5. CDR3 nucleotide sequence: TGTGCCAGCTCATCCCCGACTAGCGGGCAAGAGACCCAGTACTTC. Translating gives CASSSPTSGQETQYF.

This clone has only one observation. CDR3 loop: CASSPNRVWNGYTF. The CDR3 nucleotides read TGTGCCAGCTCACCGAACAGGGTTTGGAATGGCTACACCTTC. The V and J genes are TRBV18 and TRBJ1-2, with TRBD1 as a possible D gene (6 bases). From germline, CDR1 is KGHSH and CDR2 LQKENI. V shed 3 bases and J shed 6 bases, with 14 bases lying between them. The CDR3 runs 14 residues.

CDR3 bases: TGTGCCACCAGCAGAGAAGCTAATTCTTTGCGGGGGGCTCTCTACAATGAGCAGTTCTTC. It encodes CATSREANSLRGALYNEQFF. The genes are TRBV15 and TRBJ2-1; 8 bases map to TRBD2. Looked up from germline, CDR1 is LNHNV and CDR2 is YYDKDF (reference sequence). Losses at the gene ends were 0 bases for V and 3 bases for J; bases not matched to a gene: 16. This CDR3 has 20 amino acids.

This clone has just one count. The genes are TRBV5-4 and TRBJ1-6; 10 nucleotides line up with TRBD1. In germline, CDR1 is SGHNT, CDR2 YYREEE (reference sequence). The CDR3 totals 16 residues. V trimming: 4 bases; J trimming: 5 bases; junction bases outside the gene matches: 6. CDR3 nucleotides: TGTGCCAGCAGCGACCGGGACAGGGGACATAATTCACCCCTCCACTTT. This gives the protein CASSDRDRGHNSPLHF.

The chain couples TRBV5-1 to TRBJ2-3, with 9 bases fitting TRBD1. V dropped 2 bases and J dropped 3; count of bases not matched to a gene: 10. CDR1 is SGHRS and CDR2 is YFSETQ in the germline V gene. CDR3 length: 17 amino acids. In DNA, the CDR3 is TGCGCCAGCAGCTTTAGTTCGGGACAGGGTACAACAGATACGCAGTATTTT. This codes for CASSFSSGQGTTDTQYF.

CDR3 sequence reads: CASSLAAHRGLDYGYTF. CDR3 nucleotide sequence: TGTGCCAGCAGCCTCGCAGCCCACAGGGGCTTGGACTATGGCTACACCTTC. This sequence joins TRBV5-8 and TRBJ1-2, with TRBD1 matching 7 bases. CDR3 length: 17 residues. The V gene end was trimmed by 4 bases and the J gene end by 3 bases; junction bases not matched to a gene: 15. Germline values: CDR1 SGHTS, CDR2 YDEGEE. Using reference TRBV5-8 and TRBJ1-2 for the parts outside the CDR3, the full variable domain is EAGVTQSPTHLIKTRGQQATLRCSPISGHTSVYWYQQALGLGLQFLLWYDEGEERNRGNFPPRFSGRQFPNYSSELNVNALELEDSALYLCASSLAAHRGLDYGYTFGSGTRLTVV.

The gene calls are TRBV27 and TRBJ2-7; 9 bases are a match to TRBD1. The CDR3 totals 14 residues. Germline CDR1 is MNHEY and CDR2 is SMNVEV (reference sequence). V was pared by 10 bases and J by 6 bases, with 13 bases of the junction left unmatched. CDR3 DNA: TGTGCCACCACCACAGGGGGCGCGTTTGCCGAGCAGTACTTC. Translated: CATTTGGAFAEQYF.

This sequence joins TRBV19 and TRBJ2-3; 15 bases line up with TRBD2. The CDR3 consists of 17 residues. Per germline, CDR1 LNHDA and CDR2 SQIVND (reference sequence). V shed 4 bases, J shed 0 bases, and the junction held 2 bases outside the gene matches. CDR3: CASSKGLAGGSTDTQYF. Written as DNA, the CDR3 is TGTGCCAGTAGTAAGGGACTAGCGGGGGGAAGCACAGATACGCAGTATTTT.

The chain employs TRBV5-1 and TRBJ2-5; 7 nucleotides match TRBD2. The germline V gene has CDR1 SGHRS and CDR2 YFSETQ. The CDR3 has 15 residues. Germline trimming cut 3 bases from V and 1 base from J; bases unmatched to any gene: 6. The CDR3 nucleotides are TGCGCCAGCAGCTCCCCTAGCGGACGCCAAGAGACCCAGTACTTC. Translation gives CASSSPSGRQETQYF.